The 24 T cell receptor beta chains given below trace back to one sample, sequenced in a study of blood T cell repertoires in COVID-19. TCRdb's table, derived via immunoSEQ multiplex PCR, lists solely in-frame clones and lacks some. The sample lists about 200,000 clones, approximately 80% occurring once. Material: peripheral blood. The receptors shown here come from a man in his 60s with COVID-19, enrolled during active disease.

The chain recombines TRBV19 with TRBJ2-2; D remains ambiguous. The CDR3 spans 14 residues. V was trimmed by 6 bases and J by 4 bases, leaving 12 bases between them. Germline V CDR1 and CDR2: LNHDA, SQIVND (reference sequence). CDR3 sequence: CASRPGEITGELFF. In DNA, the CDR3 is TGTGCCAGTAGACCCGGAGAGATCACCGGGGAGCTGTTTTTT.

This clone was seen just once. The gene calls are TRBV7-8 and TRBJ2-1, with D possibly TRBD1 on 6 matching bases. CDR1 and CDR2 (germline): SGHVS, FQNEAQ. V gave up 2 bases and J gave up 7 bases, with 27 bases separating them. This CDR3 comprises 19 residues. CDR3 nucleotide sequence: TGTGCCAGCAGCTTATATTGGGGTCTCAGGACAGAAAAAACGAATGAGCAGTTCTTC. Its protein is CASSLYWGLRTEKTNEQFF.

The chain joins TRBV27 to TRBJ1-1; the match to TRBD1 covers 11 bases. The CDR3 sequence is 16 residues long. CDR1 MNHEY and CDR2 SMNVEV come from the germline V gene (reference sequence). Trimming cost V 5 bases and J 0 bases; bases outside gene matches: 5. The CDR3 region has the DNA TGTGCCAGCAGTCCAGGGACAGGGGGTATGAACACTGAAGCTTTCTTT. This codes for CASSPGTGGMNTEAFF.

V gene TRBV3-1 (or the pseudogene TRBV3-2) combines with J gene TRBJ2-5; possible D gene TRBD2, 6 bases. Between the trimmed V and J ends, which lost 0 bases and 5 bases, there was a span of 10 bases. The CDR3 covers 14 residues. Per germline, CDR1 LGHDT and CDR2 YNNKEL (reference sequence). CDR3 nucleotide sequence: TGTGCCAGCAGCCAAGATTGGAGGGCGGAGACCCAGTACTTC. Its protein product is CASSQDWRAETQYF.

V usage is TRBV3-1 (or the pseudogene TRBV3-2) and J usage is TRBJ1-5; D ambiguous. This CDR3 is built from 15 residues. Trimming took off 5 bases at V and 3 bases at J, with 14 bases between the two ends. Germline-derived CDR1 and CDR2 are LGHDT and YNNKEL (reference sequence). This CDR3 reads CASSLSAGINQPQHF. In DNA, the CDR3 is TGTGCCAGCAGCTTAAGCGCCGGGATCAATCAGCCCCAGCATTTT.

The rearrangement uses TRBV15 and TRBJ1-3, with a tentative D call TRBD1 (5 bases). V lost 0 bases and J lost 7, with 16 bases in between. Looked up from germline, CDR1 is LNHNV and CDR2 is YYDKDF (reference sequence). The CDR3 has 16 amino acids. The CDR3 coding sequence is TGTGCCACCAGCAGAGACTTGACAGCCGGAAGGAACACCATATATTTT. Its protein product is CATSRDLTAGRNTIYF. Combining the CDR3 with reference TRBV15 and TRBJ1-3 gives the whole variable domain DAMVIQNPRYQVTQFGKPVTLSCSQTLNHNVMYWYQQKSSQAPKLLFHYYDKDFNNEADTPDNFQSRRPNTSFCFLDIRSPGLGDTAMYLCATSRDLTAGRNTIYFGEGSWLTVV.

The genes are TRBV7-8 and TRBJ1-2; the D gene is possibly TRBD1 (5 bases). This CDR3 comprises 15 residues. Germline V lookup: CDR1 SGHVS, CDR2 FQNEAQ. V was trimmed by 1 base and J by 2 bases, leaving 11 bases between them. The CDR3: CASSLDLAGNYGYTF. Here the CDR3 DNA reads TGTGCCAGCAGCTTAGATCTTGCAGGGAACTATGGCTACACCTTC.

The CDR3 coding sequence is TGCAGCGTTGAGGGGACAGGGACGGTTAATGAGCAGTTCTTC. Its translation is CSVEGTGTVNEQFF. The rearrangement joins TRBV29-1 to TRBJ2-1, with 9 bases matching TRBD1. The CDR3 spans 14 residues. Trimming removed 3 bases from V and 7 bases from J; junction bases left unmatched: 7. CDR1 SQVTM and CDR2 ANQGSEA come from the germline V gene.

This clone has more than one count but fewer than ten. The V call is TRBV6-5, the J call TRBJ1-2; no clear D gene. Per the germline V gene, CDR1 is MNHEY and CDR2 is SVGAGI. This CDR3 has 15 residues. V was cut by 0 bases and J by 7 bases, with 15 bases left in between. CDR3 in DNA: TGTGCCAGCAGTTACTCCCGGGGTCGTGTGGTTGGCTACACCTTC. Translated: CASSYSRGRVVGYTF.

In DNA, the CDR3 is TGTGCCAGCAGCCCAGTGAGGGGGGCCAACGTCCTGACTTTC. Translated, it gives CASSPVRGANVLTF. The rearrangement links TRBV11-2 to TRBJ2-6; D remains unclear. In germline, CDR1 is SGHAT, CDR2 FQNNGV. This CDR3 contains 14 residues. Trimming left V 5 bases short and J 4 bases short, with 9 bases between.

This clone was found a few times. This chain joins TRBV5-4 and TRBJ1-2; D gene uncertain. With 4 bases removed from V and 8 bases from J, the gap between germline ends came to 9 bases. Per the germline V gene, CDR1 is SGHNT and CDR2 is YYREEE (reference sequence). This CDR3 comprises 11 residues. The chain's CDR3 is CASSRGVGYTF. The CDR3 DNA reads TGTGCCAGCAGCCGAGGTGTCGGCTACACCTTC.

V usage is TRBV7-2 and J usage is TRBJ2-1; D gene unclear. V lost 4 bases and J 7 bases, leaving 11 bases between the germline ends. The CDR3 covers 13 residues. Looked up from germline, CDR1 is SGHTA and CDR2 is FQGNSA. The CDR3: CASSSYEWNEQFF. The CDR3 coding sequence is TGTGCCAGCAGCTCCTATGAGTGGAATGAGCAGTTCTTC.

This sequence joins TRBV5-1 and TRBJ2-1; maybe TRBD2 (7 bases). V was cut by 2 bases and J by 9 bases, with 15 bases left in between. CDR1 SGHRS and CDR2 YFSETQ come from the germline V gene. This CDR3 is built from 14 residues. CDR3: CASSFIAGRGEQFF. The CDR3 DNA sequence: TGCGCCAGCAGCTTCATAGCGGGCAGGGGTGAGCAGTTCTTC.

The chain links TRBV30 to TRBJ1-6, with D uncertain. This CDR3 has 13 residues. In germline, CDR1 is GTSNPN, CDR2 SVGIG (reference sequence). V lost 2 bases, J lost 5 bases, and 7 bases lay in between. The CDR3: CAWSLQNNSPLHF. CDR3 bases: TGTGCCTGGAGTTTACAGAATAATTCACCCCTCCACTTT.

The gene calls are TRBV6-5 and TRBJ1-2, with a tentative D call TRBD1 (5 bases). The V gene lost 5 bases and the J gene lost 7 bases, with 17 bases spanning the gap. CDR1 and CDR2 from the germline V gene are MNHEY and SVGAGI. The CDR3 has 14 residues. CDR3 DNA sequence: TGTGCCAGCAGTCCGGGACTCACCCCCGGTGGCTACACCTTC. Translated, it gives CASSPGLTPGGYTF.

The V call is TRBV28, the J call TRBJ1-1; a weak D match, TRBD1 (5 bases). Trimming removed 7 bases from V and 3 bases from J, with 12 bases in between. This CDR3 comprises 13 residues. CDR1 and CDR2 from the germline V gene are MDHEN and SYDVKM. CDR3 sequence reads: CASIGTFYTEAFF. CDR3 sequence (DNA): TGTGCCAGCATCGGGACTTTTTACACTGAAGCTTTCTTT. The full variable domain, in which reference TRBV28 and TRBJ1-1 provide the parts outside the CDR3, is DVKVTQSSRYLVKRTGEKVFLECVQDMDHENMFWYRQDPGLGLRLIYFSYDVKMKEKGDIPEGYSVSREKKERFSLILESASTNQTSMYLCASIGTFYTEAFFGQGTRLTVV.

Note on this clone: Other nucleotide sequences from this sample produce the same CDR3. The rearrangement uses TRBV5-1 and TRBJ2-5, with 7 positions matching TRBD1. This CDR3 spans 14 amino acids. Looked up from germline, CDR1 is SGHRS and CDR2 is YFSETQ. V trimming: 3 bases; J trimming: 2 bases; junction bases outside the gene matches: 4. CDR3 DNA sequence: TGCGCCAGCAGCTCCGGGACAGCTCAAGAGACCCAGTACTTC. It yields the protein CASSSGTAQETQYF.

The chain joins TRBV18 to TRBJ2-7, with TRBD1 as a possible D gene (6 bases). Germline CDR1 reads KGHSH; CDR2 reads LQKENI. Trimming cost V 3 bases and J 3 bases, with 12 bases left between them. The CDR3 totals 14 residues. CDR3: CASSPRGRGYEQYF. The CDR3 coding sequence is TGTGCCAGCTCACCCCGGGGCAGGGGCTACGAGCAGTACTTC.

This chain links TRBV11-2 with TRBJ1-3; D gene ambiguous. Trimming removed 3 bases from V and 1 base from J, with 13 bases in between. CDR3 length equals 16 residues. Per germline, CDR1 SGHAT and CDR2 FQNNGV. The CDR3 DNA sequence: TGTGCCAGCAGCTTTCAGGCTATCAGGTCTGGAAACACCATATATTTT. This sequence encodes CASSFQAIRSGNTIYF.

On this clone: Other DNA sequences within the sample encode an identical CDR3. The CDR3 loop is CASSLGQTADEQYF. Here the CDR3 DNA reads TGCGCCAGCAGCTTGGGACAGACGGCCGACGAGCAGTACTTC. The rearrangement joins TRBV5-1 to TRBJ2-7; a weak D match, TRBD1 (5 bases). V gave up 0 bases and J gave up 5 bases, with 12 bases separating them. Germline V gene sequence: CDR1 SGHRS, CDR2 YFSETQ. The CDR3 totals 14 residues.

The rearrangement uses TRBV10-2 and TRBJ2-7; perhaps TRBD1 as D (8 bases). The CDR3 has 16 residues. Trimming left V 6 bases short and J 6 bases short, with 24 bases between. CDR1 is WSHSY, CDR2 SAAADI, per germline. The CDR3 loop reads CASRREGTGPLGEQYF. The CDR3, as DNA: TGCGCCAGCAGGAGGGAGGGGACAGGCCCCCTCGGCGAGCAGTACTTC.

The chain is built from TRBV4-3 and TRBJ1-1, with D tentatively TRBD1 (6 bases). V shed 4 bases and J shed 3 bases, with 15 bases lying between them. This CDR3 has 15 residues. Looked up from germline, CDR1 is LGHNA and CDR2 is YSLEER. The CDR3, as DNA: TGCGCCAGCAGCCTTCTTATTTCAGGGGACACTGAAGCTTTCTTT. Translating it yields CASSLLISGDTEAFF.

The chain employs TRBV4-2 and TRBJ2-5; D unresolved. Germline CDR1 and CDR2: LGHNA and YNFKEQ. Trimming removed 1 base from V and 5 bases from J, with 14 bases in between. The CDR3 is 15 residues long. CDR3 DNA sequence: TGTGCCAGCAGCCAAGCCGGCGCGCGGTTGGAGACCCAGTACTTC. As protein: CASSQAGARLETQYF.

The sample holds one count of this clone. This chain joins TRBV15 and TRBJ1-5; TRBD1 agrees at 7 bases. CDR3 length: 13 residues. J lost 6 bases, V lost 11 bases, and 10 bases had no gene match. Germline assignment: CDR1 LNHNV and CDR2 YYDKDF (reference sequence). The CDR3 spells CASRSRQGQPQHF. The DNA of the CDR3 is TGTGCCTCAAGAAGCAGACAGGGTCAGCCCCAGCATTTT.